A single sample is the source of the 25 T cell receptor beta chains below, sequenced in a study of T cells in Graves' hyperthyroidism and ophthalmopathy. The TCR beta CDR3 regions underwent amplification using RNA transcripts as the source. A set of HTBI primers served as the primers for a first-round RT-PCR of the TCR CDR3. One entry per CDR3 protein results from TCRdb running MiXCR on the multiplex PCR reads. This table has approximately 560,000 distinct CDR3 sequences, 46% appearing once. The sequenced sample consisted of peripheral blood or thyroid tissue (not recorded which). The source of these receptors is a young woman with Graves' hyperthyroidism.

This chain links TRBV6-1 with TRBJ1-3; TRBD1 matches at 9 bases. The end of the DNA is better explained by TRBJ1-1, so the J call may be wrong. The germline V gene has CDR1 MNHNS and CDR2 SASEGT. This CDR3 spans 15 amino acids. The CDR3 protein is CASRRIQGAVTEAFF. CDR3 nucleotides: TGTGCCAGCAGACGGATACAGGGGGCTGTCACTGAAGCTTTCTTT.

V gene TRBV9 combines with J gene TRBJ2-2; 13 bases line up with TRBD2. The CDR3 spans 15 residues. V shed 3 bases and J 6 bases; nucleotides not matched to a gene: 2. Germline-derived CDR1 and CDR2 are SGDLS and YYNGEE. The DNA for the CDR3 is TGTGCCAGCAGCGAAACTAGCGGGAGGGCCGGGGAGCTGTTTTTT. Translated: CASSETSGRAGELFF.

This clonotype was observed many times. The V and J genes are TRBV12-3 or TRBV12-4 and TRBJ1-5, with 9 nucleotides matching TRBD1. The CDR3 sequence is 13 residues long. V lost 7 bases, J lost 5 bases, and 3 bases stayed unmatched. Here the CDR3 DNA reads TGTGCCAGCACGGGACAGGGCGATCAGCCCCAGCATTTT. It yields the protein CASTGQGDQPQHF.

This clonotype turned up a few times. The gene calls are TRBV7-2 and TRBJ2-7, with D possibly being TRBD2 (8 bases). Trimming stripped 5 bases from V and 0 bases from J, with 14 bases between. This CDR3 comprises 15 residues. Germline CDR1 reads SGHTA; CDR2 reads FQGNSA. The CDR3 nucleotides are TGTGCCAGCAGCCCGACAGGGACTAGCTCCTACGAGCAGTACTTC. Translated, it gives CASSPTGTSSYEQYF.

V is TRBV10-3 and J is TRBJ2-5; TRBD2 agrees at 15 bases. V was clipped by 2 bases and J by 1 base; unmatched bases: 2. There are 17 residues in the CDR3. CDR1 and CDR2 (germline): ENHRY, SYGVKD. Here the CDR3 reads CAISEGLAGGIQETQYF. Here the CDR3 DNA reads TGTGCCATCAGTGAGGGACTAGCGGGGGGGATCCAAGAGACCCAGTACTTC.

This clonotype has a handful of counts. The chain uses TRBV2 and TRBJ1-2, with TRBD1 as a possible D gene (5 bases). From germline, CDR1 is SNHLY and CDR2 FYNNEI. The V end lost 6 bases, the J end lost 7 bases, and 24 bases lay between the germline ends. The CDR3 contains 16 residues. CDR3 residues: CASRLRAGSLGGGYTF. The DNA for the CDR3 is TGTGCCAGCAGACTCAGGGCCGGCTCCCTAGGCGGTGGCTACACCTTC.

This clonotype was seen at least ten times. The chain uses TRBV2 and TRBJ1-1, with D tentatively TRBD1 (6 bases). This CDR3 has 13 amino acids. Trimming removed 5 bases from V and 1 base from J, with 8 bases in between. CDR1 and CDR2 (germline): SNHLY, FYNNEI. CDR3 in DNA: TGTGCCAGCAGTCCACAGGGGAACACTGAAGCTTTCTTT. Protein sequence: CASSPQGNTEAFF.

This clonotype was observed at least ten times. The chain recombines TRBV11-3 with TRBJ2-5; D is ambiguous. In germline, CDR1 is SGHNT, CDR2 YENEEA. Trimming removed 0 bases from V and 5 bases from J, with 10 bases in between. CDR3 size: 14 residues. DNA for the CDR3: TGTGCCAGCAGCTTAGATCTACGGTTGGAGACCCAGTACTTC. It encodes CASSLDLRLETQYF.

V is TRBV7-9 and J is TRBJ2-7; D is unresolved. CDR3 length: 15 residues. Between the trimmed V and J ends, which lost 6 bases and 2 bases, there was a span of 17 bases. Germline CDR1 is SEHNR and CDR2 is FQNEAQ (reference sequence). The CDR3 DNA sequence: TGTGCCAGCAGTGGCACGGGTCGGAAAACCTACGAGCAGTACTTC. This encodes CASSGTGRKTYEQYF.

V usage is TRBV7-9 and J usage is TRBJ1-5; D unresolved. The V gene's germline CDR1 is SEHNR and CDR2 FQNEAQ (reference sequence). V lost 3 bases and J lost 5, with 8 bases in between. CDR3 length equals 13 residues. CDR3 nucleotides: TGTGCCAGCAGCTTGAGATGGGATCAGCCCCAGCATTTT. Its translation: CASSLRWDQPQHF. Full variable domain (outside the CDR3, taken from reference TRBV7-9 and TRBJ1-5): DTGVSQNPRHKITKRGQNVTFRCDPISEHNRLYWYRQTLGQGPEFLTYFQNEAQLEKSRLLSDRFSAERPKGSFSTLEIQRTEQGDSAMYLCASSLRWDQPQHFGDGTRLSIL.

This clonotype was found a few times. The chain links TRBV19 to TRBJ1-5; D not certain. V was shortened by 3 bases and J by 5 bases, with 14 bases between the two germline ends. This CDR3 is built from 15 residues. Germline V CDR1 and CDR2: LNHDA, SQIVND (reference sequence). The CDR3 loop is CASSIYSDPHQPQHF. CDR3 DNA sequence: TGTGCCAGTAGTATCTACAGTGATCCCCATCAGCCCCAGCATTTT.

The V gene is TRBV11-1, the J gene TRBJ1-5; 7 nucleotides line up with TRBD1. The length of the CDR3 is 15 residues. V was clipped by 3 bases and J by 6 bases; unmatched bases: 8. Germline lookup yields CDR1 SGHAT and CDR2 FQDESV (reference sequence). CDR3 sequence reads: CASSLGTARGQPQHF. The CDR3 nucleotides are TGTGCCAGCAGCTTGGGGACAGCGAGGGGTCAGCCCCAGCATTTT. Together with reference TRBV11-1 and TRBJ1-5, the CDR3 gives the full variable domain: EAEVAQSPRYKITEKSQAVAFWCDPISGHATLYWYRQILGQGPELLVQFQDESVVDDSQLPKDRFSAERLKGVDSTLKIQPAELGDSAMYLCASSLGTARGQPQHFGDGTRLSIL.

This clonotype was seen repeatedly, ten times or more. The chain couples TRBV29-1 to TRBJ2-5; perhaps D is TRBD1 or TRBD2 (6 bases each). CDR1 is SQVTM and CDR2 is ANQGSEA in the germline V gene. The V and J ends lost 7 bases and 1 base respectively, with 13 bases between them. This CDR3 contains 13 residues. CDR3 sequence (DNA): TGCAGCGCCAAAGGAGGGGGCCAAGAGACCCAGTACTTC. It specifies CSAKGGGQETQYF.

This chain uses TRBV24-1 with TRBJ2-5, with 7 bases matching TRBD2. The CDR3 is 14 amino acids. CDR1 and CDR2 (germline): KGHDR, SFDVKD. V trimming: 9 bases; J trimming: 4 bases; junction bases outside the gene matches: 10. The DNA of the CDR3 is TGTGCCACCGCCGACCCGATAGCGGGAGAGACCCAGTACTTC. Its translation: CATADPIAGETQYF.

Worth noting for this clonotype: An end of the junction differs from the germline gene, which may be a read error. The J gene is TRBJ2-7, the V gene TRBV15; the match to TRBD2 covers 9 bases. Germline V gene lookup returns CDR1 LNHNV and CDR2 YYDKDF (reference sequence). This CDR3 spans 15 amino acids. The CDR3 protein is CAASRSGRSSYEQYF. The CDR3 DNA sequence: TGTGCCGCCAGCAGGAGCGGGAGGAGCTCCTACGAGCAGTACTTC. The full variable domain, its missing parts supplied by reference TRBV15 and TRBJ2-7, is DAMVIQNPRYQVTQFGKPVTLSCSQTLNHNVMYWYQQKSSQAPKLLFHYYDKDFNNEADTPDNFQSRRPNTSFCFLDIRSPGLGDTAMYLCAASRSGRSSYEQYFGPGTRLTVT.

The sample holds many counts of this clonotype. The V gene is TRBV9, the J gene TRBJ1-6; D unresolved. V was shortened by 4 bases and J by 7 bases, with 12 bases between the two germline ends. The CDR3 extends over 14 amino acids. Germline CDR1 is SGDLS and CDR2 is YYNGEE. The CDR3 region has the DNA TGTGCCAGCAGCTCCGGTCGATGGAATTCACCCCTCCACTTT. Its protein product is CASSSGRWNSPLHF.

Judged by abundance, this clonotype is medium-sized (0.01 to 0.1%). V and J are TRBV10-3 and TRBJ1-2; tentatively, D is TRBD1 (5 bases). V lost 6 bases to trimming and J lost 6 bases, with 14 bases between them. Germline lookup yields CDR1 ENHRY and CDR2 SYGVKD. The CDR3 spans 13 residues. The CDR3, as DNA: TGTGCCATCAGAACGGCAGGGTCGAATGGCTACACCTTC. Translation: CAIRTAGSNGYTF.

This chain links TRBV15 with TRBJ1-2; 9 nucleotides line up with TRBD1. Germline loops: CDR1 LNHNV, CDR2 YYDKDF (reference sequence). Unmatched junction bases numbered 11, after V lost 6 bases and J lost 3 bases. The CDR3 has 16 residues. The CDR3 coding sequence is TGTGCCACCAGGCCCCTGGGACAGGGTGATCACTATGGCTACACCTTC. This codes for CATRPLGQGDHYGYTF.

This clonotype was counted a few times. CDR3 DNA: TGTGCCAGCAGTTTCTTCGGGTCTGAAGCTTTCTTT. This gives the protein CASSFFGSEAFF. The chain couples TRBV12-3 or TRBV12-4 to TRBJ1-1; D is ambiguous. CDR3 length equals 12 residues. The V end was cut by 3 bases, the J end by 6 bases, with 8 bases between.

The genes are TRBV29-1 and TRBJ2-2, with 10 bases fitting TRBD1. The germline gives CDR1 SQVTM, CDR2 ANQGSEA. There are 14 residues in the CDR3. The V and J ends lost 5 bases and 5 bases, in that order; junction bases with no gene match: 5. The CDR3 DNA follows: TGCAGCGTTTCCCCGGGACAGGGGACCGGGGAGCTGTTTTTT. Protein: CSVSPGQGTGELFF.

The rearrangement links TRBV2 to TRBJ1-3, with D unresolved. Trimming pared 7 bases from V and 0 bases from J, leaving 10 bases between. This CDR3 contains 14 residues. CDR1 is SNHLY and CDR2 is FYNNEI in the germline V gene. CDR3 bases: TGTGCCAGCAAAGTCTCAAGCTCTGGAAACACCATATATTTT. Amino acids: CASKVSSSGNTIYF.

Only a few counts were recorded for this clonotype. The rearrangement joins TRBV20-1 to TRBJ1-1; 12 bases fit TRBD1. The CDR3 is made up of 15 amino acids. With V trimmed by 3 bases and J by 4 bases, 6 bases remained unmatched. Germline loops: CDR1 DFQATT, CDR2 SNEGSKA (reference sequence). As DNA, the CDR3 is TGCAGTGCTAGCGCCGGGACAGGGGGCGGCACTGAAGCTTTCTTT. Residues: CSASAGTGGGTEAFF.

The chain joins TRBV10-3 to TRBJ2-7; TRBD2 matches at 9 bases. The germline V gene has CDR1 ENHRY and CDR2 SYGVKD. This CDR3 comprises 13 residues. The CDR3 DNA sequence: TGTGCTGGAGCGGGAGGCGCCGTCGACGAGCAGTACTTC. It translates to CAGAGGAVDEQYF.

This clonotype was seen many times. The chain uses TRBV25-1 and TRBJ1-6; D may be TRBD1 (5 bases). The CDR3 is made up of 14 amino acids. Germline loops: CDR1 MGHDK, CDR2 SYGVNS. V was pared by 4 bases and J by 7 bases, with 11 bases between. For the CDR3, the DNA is TGTGCCAGCAGTGGACAGTGGGGAAATTCACCCCTCCACTTT. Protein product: CASSGQWGNSPLHF.

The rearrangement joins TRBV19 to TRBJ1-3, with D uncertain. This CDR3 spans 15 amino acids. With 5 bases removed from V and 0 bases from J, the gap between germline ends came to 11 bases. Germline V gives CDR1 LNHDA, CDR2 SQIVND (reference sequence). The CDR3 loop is CASSVTESSGNTIYF. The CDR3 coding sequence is TGTGCCAGTAGTGTGACGGAGAGCTCTGGAAACACCATATATTTT.